Reported below is one T cell receptor (beta chain). The CDR3 totals 15 residues. J gave up 14 bases and V 1 base, and 14 bases lay outside the gene matches. Germline V CDR1 and CDR2: LGHDT, YNNKEL (reference sequence). TCRdb ran MiXCR on the 5' RACE reads and lists one entry per CDR3 protein. The table lists some 1,700,000 distinct CDR3 sequences, under 35% of them singletons. The data are from a study of identical twins. The clonotype comes from a newborn girl in good health. Sequencing was done on a sample of cord blood. The chain couples TRBV3-1 to TRBJ2-1; 7 positions match TRBD2. Here the CDR3 DNA reads TGTGCCAGCAGCCAAGGTACGGCTAGCGGATATATTGAGTTCTTC. Translated, it gives CASSQGTASGYIEFF.